These T cell receptor beta chains were read from a single sample in a study of cytomegalovirus exposure and HLA in healthy donors. Only in-frame clones appear in the TCRdb table, and some are missing; sequencing was by immunoSEQ multiplex PCR. Counted here are some 150,000 clones, around 79% occurring once; the ten biggest clones make up roughly 1.3%. The sample taken for sequencing was PBMCs. These receptors originate from a woman in her 40s in good health and CMV-seronegative. CDR3s include the opening cysteine and the closing phenylalanine or tryptophan. D genes are given only for firm matches. Only part of the rows carry a size: once, few, many, or a class if the clone is expanded.

>TRBJ1-4|.|.|TRBV2
CASSTLYSNEKLFF
TGTGCCAGCAGTACCCTCTATAGCAATGAAAAACTGTTTTTT
>TRBJ1-2|.|.|TRBV7-9
CASSFYQDDYGYTF
TGTGCCAGCAGCTTTTATCAGGATGACTATGGCTACACCTTC
>TRBJ1-2|.|few|TRBV6-5
CASKDSCGYTF
TGTGCCAGCAAAGACAGTTGTGGCTACACCTTC
>TRBJ2-7|.|few|TRBV19
CASRTTERSYEQYF
TGTGCCAGTAGAACGACGGAGCGGTCCTACGAGCAGTACTTC
>TRBJ2-2|TRBD1|.|TRBV5-1
CASSFWDRGNTGELFF
TGCGCCAGCAGCTTTTGGGACAGGGGGAACACCGGGGAGCTGTTTTTT
>TRBJ2-3|.|.|TRBV6-1
CASTPWTTSTDTQYF
TGTGCCAGCACGCCTTGGACTACCAGCACAGATACGCAGTATTTT
>TRBJ1-2|TRBD1|.|TRBV27
CASSLKSTGTGVYGYTF
TGTGCCAGCAGTTTAAAATCTACCGGGACAGGCGTCTATGGCTACACCTTC
>TRBJ2-6|.|.|TRBV5-1
CASSLDRVLSGANVLTF
TGCGCCAGCAGCTTGGACAGGGTACTATCTGGGGCCAACGTCCTGACTTTC
>TRBJ1-2|TRBD1|.|TRBV10-3
CAISEDRDHGYTF
TGTGCCATCAGTGAGGACAGGGACCATGGCTACACCTTC
>TRBJ1-2|.|once|TRBV19
CASSMLSGYGYTF
TGTGCCAGTAGTATGCTTTCGGGGTATGGCTACACCTTC
>TRBJ2-7|.|.|TRBV25-1
CASRGDWGYEQYF
TGTGCCAGCAGGGGGGACTGGGGATACGAGCAGTACTTC
>TRBJ1-6|TRBD1|.|TRBV4-1
CASSHTGQGSGSPLHF
TGCGCCAGCAGCCATACCGGACAGGGTAGTGGTTCACCCCTCCACTTT
>TRBJ2-5|.|.|TRBV6-6
CASSYIGGGETQYF
TGTGCCAGCAGTTACATCGGGGGTGGGGAGACCCAGTACTTC
>TRBJ2-5|.|.|TRBV4-3
CASSQEISVLLSSQETQYF
TGCGCCAGCAGCCAAGAAATTAGCGTTCTTCTCAGTTCCCAAGAGACCCAGTACTTC
>TRBJ2-7|TRBD2|.|TRBV7-8
CATSGGYYEQYF
TGTGCCACCTCGGGGGGTTACTACGAGCAGTACTTC
>TRBJ2-7|TRBD1|.|TRBV5-6
CASSLSGTGPYEQYF
TGTGCCAGCAGCTTGTCCGGGACAGGGCCCTACGAGCAGTACTTC
>TRBJ2-2|TRBD1|.|TRBV2
CASKGQGANTGELFF
TGTGCCAGCAAGGGACAGGGGGCGAACACCGGGGAGCTGTTTTTT
>TRBJ1-1|TRBD1|.|TRBV5-4
CASSQQGGVFEAFF
TGTGCCAGCAGCCAACAGGGGGGAGTCTTTGAAGCTTTCTTT
>TRBJ1-4|TRBD1|.|TRBV28
CASSSRGQSKSEKLFF
TGTGCCAGCAGCTCCAGGGGGCAGTCAAAGAGTGAAAAACTGTTTTTT
>TRBJ2-1|.|.|TRBV7-2
CASSLGGGAGDEQFF
TGTGCCAGCAGCTTAGGTGGGGGGGCCGGGGATGAGCAGTTCTTC
>TRBJ2-1|TRBD1|.|TRBV5-4
CASSSGTGVTEQFF
TGTGCCAGCAGTTCCGGGACAGGGGTCACTGAGCAGTTCTTC
>TRBJ1-4|TRBD1|.|TRBV4-2
CASSQRDRGHEKLFF
TGTGCCAGCAGCCAAAGGGACAGGGGGCATGAAAAACTGTTTTTT
>TRBJ1-5|.|.|TRBV27
CASSFSTGRNQPQHF
TGTGCCAGCAGTTTCTCGACAGGTCGGAATCAGCCCCAGCATTTT
>TRBJ1-1|.|few|TRBV9
CASSGAGTRGTEAFF
TGTGCCAGCAGCGGGGCCGGGACCAGGGGCACTGAAGCTTTCTTT